These 20 T cell receptor beta chains were all obtained from the same sample, sequenced in a study of CD8 T cells in ankylosing spondylitis. MiXCR, applied by TCRdb to the 5' RACE reads, yields one record per CDR3 protein. Of about 260,000 distinct CDR3 sequences in the sample, 20% were seen once. The specimen sequenced was blood, either unsorted or a sorted T cell fraction (not recorded which). The receptors stem from a male donor with ankylosing spondylitis or in good health (not recorded which).

This clonotype was seen many times. This sequence joins TRBV12-3 or TRBV12-4 and TRBJ1-1; D is unclear. Trimming took off 1 base at V and 1 base at J, with 10 bases between the two ends. The CDR3 is 15 residues long. The CDR3 DNA is TGTGCCAGCAGTTTAGAGAGTGCTTGGAACACTGAAGCTTTCTTT. Protein: CASSLESAWNTEAFF.

This clonotype was counted ten times or more. This chain joins TRBV12-3 or TRBV12-4 and TRBJ2-1, with 7 bases identical to TRBD1. This CDR3 has 15 amino acids. Trimming removed 7 bases from V and 5 bases from J; junction bases left unmatched: 11. Here the CDR3 reads CASILQGGPNNEQFF. In DNA form, the CDR3 reads TGTGCCAGCATCCTTCAAGGGGGCCCCAACAATGAGCAGTTCTTC.

This clonotype was counted at least ten times. The V gene is TRBV5-5, the J gene TRBJ2-2; no firm D call. The germline gives CDR1 SGHKS, CDR2 YYEKEE (reference sequence). The CDR3 consists of 13 residues. Trimming took 4 bases from V and 4 from J, leaving 8 bases between them. The CDR3 sequence is CASSQTTTGELFF. The CDR3 DNA is TGTGCCAGCAGCCAAACAACCACCGGGGAGCTGTTTTTT.

This rearrangement joins TRBV6-5 to TRBJ2-1, with 9 bases identical to TRBD1. This CDR3 has 15 residues. The junction had 7 bases not matched to a gene; V was cut back by 6 bases and J by 4 bases. Germline V gives CDR1 MNHEY, CDR2 SVGAGI. CDR3 loop: CASRYTGTGYNEQFF. In nucleotides, the CDR3 is TGTGCCAGCAGATATACCGGGACAGGGTACAATGAGCAGTTCTTC.

There are many counts of this clonotype. The J gene is TRBJ2-3, the V gene TRBV10-1, with TRBD2 identical over 11 bases. This CDR3 contains 16 residues. From germline, CDR1 is WNHNN and CDR2 SYGVQD (reference sequence). V dropped 0 bases and J dropped 3; count of bases not matched to a gene: 2. The CDR3 here is CASSESASGRTDTQYF. In DNA, the CDR3 is TGCGCCAGCAGTGAGTCGGCTAGCGGGAGGACAGATACGCAGTATTTT.

This clonotype was found a few times. The chain joins TRBV15 to TRBJ1-1; D not certain. Per germline, CDR1 LNHNV and CDR2 YYDKDF (reference sequence). CDR3 length equals 13 residues. Trimming left V 1 base short and J 1 base short, with 4 bases between. The DNA of the CDR3 is TGTGCCACCAGCAGAGGTAGGAACACTGAAGCTTTCTTT. It yields the protein CATSRGRNTEAFF.

Concerning this clonotype itself: The junction shows a germline mismatch at one end, possibly a read error. The rearrangement uses TRBV12-3 or TRBV12-4 and TRBJ2-3, with 12 bases that match TRBD2. CDR3 length: 18 residues. CDR3 in DNA: TGTACCAGCAGTCAAACTAGCGGGGGGTCTACTAGCACAGATACGCAGTATTTT. Translated: CTSSQTSGGSTSTDTQYF.

This clonotype turned up a few times. The gene calls are TRBV28 and TRBJ2-1, with D unclear. Looked up from germline, CDR1 is MDHEN and CDR2 is SYDVKM. V dropped 2 bases and J dropped 9 bases, with 11 bases sitting between them. CDR3 size: 13 residues. CDR3 in DNA: TGTGCCAGCAGTTTAAGTGAGAGCACTGAGCAGTTCTTC. Protein sequence: CASSLSESTEQFF.

The table lists this clonotype with a few counts. This sequence joins TRBV3-1 and TRBJ1-5; TRBD1 might be the D (6 bases). Trimming took 5 bases from V and 11 from J, leaving 22 bases between them. The CDR3 sequence is 15 residues long. Germline CDR1 reads LGHDT; CDR2 reads YNNKEL (reference sequence). The CDR3 bases are TGTGCCAGCAGCAGCAGTTGGGGGGGCCCAGGGGCCCAGCATTTT. The encoded protein is CASSSSWGGPGAQHF.

This clonotype was recorded a few times. One end of the junction is discordant with germline, which a read error may explain. The chain uses TRBV20-1 and TRBJ2-3; 10 bases match TRBD2. The germline V gene encodes CDR1 DFQATT and CDR2 SNEGSKA (reference sequence). The CDR3 consists of 15 residues. CDR3 residues: CSARGLAEATDTQYF. The CDR3 DNA is TGCAGTGCAAGAGGACTAGCGGAAGCCACAGATACGCAGTATTTT.

Worth noting for this clonotype: This clone may be a read error of a much larger clone one base away. This chain links TRBV9 with TRBJ2-5, with unresolved D. Germline V lookup: CDR1 SGDLS, CDR2 YYNGEE. This CDR3 spans 15 amino acids. The CDR3 DNA is TGTTCCAGCAGCGTATCGCCGGACCGCCAAGAGACCCAGTACTTC. It translates to CSSSVSPDRQETQYF.

V usage is TRBV28 and J usage is TRBJ2-4; a weak D match, TRBD1 (6 bases). The CDR3 has 17 amino acids. CDR1 and CDR2 from the germline V gene are MDHEN and SYDVKM. The V end was cut by 1 base, the J end by 1 base, with 14 bases between. CDR3 amino acids: CASSLFWGQGAKNIQYF. In DNA form, the CDR3 reads TGTGCCAGCAGTTTATTTTGGGGGCAAGGGGCCAAAAACATTCAGTACTTC.

This clonotype was seen a handful of times. This chain links TRBV27 with TRBJ2-1; a possible D gene is TRBD1 (5 bases). CDR3 length: 14 amino acids. Germline CDR1 MNHEY, CDR2 SMNVEV (reference sequence). The germline V and J ends were trimmed by 7 bases and 0 bases, with 10 bases remaining between them. CDR3 DNA sequence: TGTGCCAGCACCCGGCAGGGCTCCTACAATGAGCAGTTCTTC. Translated, it gives CASTRQGSYNEQFF.

The genes are TRBV28 and TRBJ2-3, with TRBD1 matching over 10 bases. Unmatched junction bases numbered 6, after V lost 5 bases and J lost 4 bases. The CDR3 extends over 15 amino acids. From germline, CDR1 is MDHEN and CDR2 SYDVKM. Here the CDR3 reads CASSLPGTGADTQYF. CDR3 DNA: TGTGCCAGCAGTCTTCCCGGGACAGGGGCAGATACGCAGTATTTT. Supplemented by reference TRBV28 and TRBJ2-3, the full variable domain reads DVKVTQSSRYLVKRTGEKVFLECVQDMDHENMFWYRQDPGLGLRLIYFSYDVKMKEKGDIPEGYSVSREKKERFSLILESASTNQTSMYLCASSLPGTGADTQYFGPGTRLTVL.

A few counts support this clonotype. The chain joins TRBV12-3 or TRBV12-4 to TRBJ1-4, with D perhaps matching TRBD1 (5 bases). The CDR3 has 14 residues. V was pared by 2 bases and J by 15 bases, with 19 bases between. The CDR3 sequence: CASSLMGGGNEVFF. Written as DNA, the CDR3 is TGTGCCAGCAGTTTAATGGGGGGGGGAAACGAAGTGTTTTTT.

V and J are TRBV24-1 and TRBJ2-1, with D possibly TRBD2 on 6 matching bases. Trimming left V 1 base short and J 2 bases short, with 11 bases between. This CDR3 contains 16 residues. Per germline, CDR1 KGHDR and CDR2 SFDVKD. In DNA form, the CDR3 reads TGTGCCACCAGTGATTTTGGGGGGTCTACCTACAATGAGCAGTTCTTC. Translation gives CATSDFGGSTYNEQFF.

This clonotype turned up a few times. The V call is TRBV9, the J call TRBJ2-3; TRBD1 agrees at 7 bases. This CDR3 is 15 amino acids long. Germline CDR1 SGDLS, CDR2 YYNGEE. V lost 0 bases, J lost 1 base, and 2 bases stayed unmatched. Here the CDR3 reads CASSVEGARTDTQYF. DNA for the CDR3: TGTGCCAGCAGCGTAGAGGGGGCGCGCACAGATACGCAGTATTTT.

This clonotype came up many times. The CDR3 DNA follows: TGTGCCAGCAGACGGACAGGGGCGACGAGCTCTGGAAACACCATATATTTT. Its protein is CASRRTGATSSGNTIYF. The chain recombines TRBV27 with TRBJ1-3, with 9 bases fitting TRBD1. This CDR3 spans 17 amino acids. Germline assignment: CDR1 MNHEY and CDR2 SMNVEV (reference sequence). V dropped 6 bases and J dropped 0; count of bases not matched to a gene: 9.

The chain carries TRBV7-9 and TRBJ2-3; D not certain. Looked up from germline, CDR1 is SEHNR and CDR2 is FQNEAQ (reference sequence). V lost 2 bases to trimming and J lost 4 bases, with 7 bases between them. This CDR3 has 13 residues. The DNA of the CDR3 is TGTGCCAGCAGCTTACAGGAGCCAGATACGCAGTATTTT. Its translation is CASSLQEPDTQYF.

This clonotype showed up just a few times. The gene calls are TRBV20-1 and TRBJ2-3; a weak D match, TRBD2 (7 bases). CDR1 DFQATT and CDR2 SNEGSKA come from the germline V gene (reference sequence). This CDR3 has 16 amino acids. V was trimmed by 7 bases and J by 4 bases, leaving 24 bases between them. The DNA for the CDR3 is TGCAGTGTGACTGAATTGACTAGGGGGGGATCAGATACGCAGTATTTT. Protein: CSVTELTRGGSDTQYF.